Listed below are T cell receptor beta chains from one sample, sequenced in a study of T-cell memory formation after mild COVID-19. TCRdb independently ran MiXCR on the 5' RACE reads; one entry per CDR3 protein. Of some 130,000 distinct CDR3 sequences in the sample, less than 25% are singletons; the top ten hold approximately 24%. Specimen: PBMCs or a T cell subset sorted from them (not recorded which). These receptors were collected from an adult woman who had mild COVID-19 (a few samples of this study predate the infection). Cell type and time point are not known. Both conserved end residues are part of each CDR3. D genes are given only for firm matches. Clone size is given for some rows only: seen once, a few or many times, or a class if the clone is expanded.

v_gene	abundance	d_gene	j_gene	CDR3nt	CDR3aa
TRBV2	NA	NA	TRBJ1-1	TGTGCCAGCAGTGTGGATGGGACTGAAGCTTTCTTT	CASSVDGTEAFF
TRBV5-1	many	NA	TRBJ1-1	TGCGCCAGCACCGCGGGTGGGCGGAGCACTGAAGCTTTCTTT	CASTAGGRSTEAFF
TRBV12-3/TRBV12-4	NA	TRBD1	TRBJ1-5	TGTGCCAGCAGCCCGCCCGACAGGGTCCTAAATCAGCCCCAGCATTTT	CASSPPDRVLNQPQHF
TRBV5-1	NA	NA	TRBJ2-2	TGCGCCAGCAGCTTGGAGGCGGGGACGAACACCGGGGAGCTGTTTTTT	CASSLEAGTNTGELFF
TRBV4-1	few	TRBD1	TRBJ1-3	TGCGCCAGCAGCCCCTGGACAGGCTCTGGAAACACCATATATTTT	CASSPWTGSGNTIYF
TRBV6-4	many	TRBD2	TRBJ2-3	TGTGCCAGCAGTCGGGAGGGCGGCGCAGATACGCAGTATTTT	CASSREGGADTQYF
TRBV4-1	few	TRBD1	TRBJ2-3	TGCGCCAGCAGCCAAGTCTTCGGACAGGGGCTTAGCACAGATACGCAGTATTTT	CASSQVFGQGLSTDTQYF
TRBV6-5	NA	NA	TRBJ2-5	TGTGCCAGCAGTTACGGGAAACCCCAAGAGACCCAGTACTTC	CASSYGKPQETQYF
TRBV7-9	NA	TRBD2	TRBJ2-1	TGTGCCAGCAGCTTCCCCTTAACTAGCGGGAGGGTAGATGAGCAGTTCTTC	CASSFPLTSGRVDEQFF
TRBV5-6	NA	NA	TRBJ2-1	TGTGCCAGCAGCTTGGAGATTGGGCAGGGCGGCTACAATGAGCAGTTCTTC	CASSLEIGQGGYNEQFF
TRBV7-9	NA	NA	TRBJ1-2	TGTGCCAGCAGCGACCGGGACGGCCCCTCGGGGGGCTACACCTTC	CASSDRDGPSGGYTF
TRBV12-3/TRBV12-4	NA	TRBD2	TRBJ2-2	TGTGCCAGCAGTTTGGCGGGGGGTAAGAACACCGGGGAGCTGTTTTTT	CASSLAGGKNTGELFF
TRBV4-1	few	TRBD1	TRBJ1-5	TGCGCCAGCAGCTACCGGGACAGCGATCAGCCCCAGCATTTT	CASSYRDSDQPQHF
TRBV10-3	few	NA	TRBJ1-1	TGTGCCATCAGTGACTCAGGGAATGTTGCTGAAGCTTTCTTT	CAISDSGNVAEAFF
TRBV7-6	few	NA	TRBJ1-2	TGTGCCAGCAGCTTAATAGGGACCTCCTATGGCTACACCTTC	CASSLIGTSYGYTF
TRBV5-1	few	TRBD1	TRBJ1-1	TGCGCCAGCAGCTTGGCACCGGGACAGCTTGAAGCTTTCTTT	CASSLAPGQLEAFF
TRBV7-9	NA	TRBD2	TRBJ2-1	TGTGCCAGCAGCTCCACGGGAGGGCCTGGAATCAATGAGCAGTTCTTC	CASSSTGGPGINEQFF
TRBV20-1	many	NA	TRBJ1-1	TGCAGTGCTAGAGGGTCCTTGCGGACCGCCGAAGGCACTGAAGCTTTCTTT	CSARGSLRTAEGTEAFF
TRBV7-9	NA	NA	TRBJ2-7	TGTGCCAGCAGCTTAGCGGGGGCAGTGAGCGAGCAGTACTTC	CASSLAGAVSEQYF
TRBV3-1	few	NA	TRBJ2-3	TGTGCCAGCAGCCAAGAGTCGGGTACGCAGTATTTT	CASSQESGTQYF
TRBV6-6	few	TRBD2	TRBJ2-3	TGTGCCAGCAGCCAGGCGAGCGGGAGTAATACAGATACGCAGTATTTT	CASSQASGSNTDTQYF
TRBV5-1	NA	NA	TRBJ1-3	TGCGCCAGCAGCTTGCCCAGGATGGAAGGTTCGAACACCATATATTTT	CASSLPRMEGSNTIYF
TRBV2	NA	TRBD1	TRBJ1-2	TGTGCCAGCAGTGAAGTGGTTACAGGGGGCCGTGGCTACACCTTC	CASSEVVTGGRGYTF
TRBV5-6	NA	NA	TRBJ2-3	TGTGCCAGCAGCTTCGAGACTAGGGCGGAATATACGCAGTATTTT	CASSFETRAEYTQYF
TRBV6-2/TRBV6-3	few	NA	TRBJ2-5	TGTGCCAGCAGTTATATTAGGAACCTGGGAGAGACCCAGTACTTC	CASSYIRNLGETQYF
TRBV7-3	NA	NA	TRBJ1-1	TGTGCCAGCAGCGAAAGCACCGGGGGCTTGAACACTGAAGCTTTCTTT	CASSESTGGLNTEAFF
TRBV29-1	few	NA	TRBJ2-1	TGCAGCGCCCGGACTCCCTCCTACAATGAGCAGTTCTTC	CSARTPSYNEQFF
TRBV9	NA	TRBD2	TRBJ2-3	TGTGCCAGCAGCCGGGCTAGCGGGGGGACAGATACGCAGTATTTT	CASSRASGGTDTQYF
TRBV4-1	NA	TRBD1	TRBJ1-2	TGCGCCAGCAGCCAAGCTCAGGGGGTGGGTGGCTACACCTTC	CASSQAQGVGGYTF
TRBV20-1	NA	TRBD2	TRBJ2-3	TGCAGTGCTGAAGGGACTAGCGGGAGGGCCGAGGACACAGATACGCAGTATTTT	CSAEGTSGRAEDTDTQYF
TRBV12-3/TRBV12-4	few	TRBD1	TRBJ1-1	TGTGCCAGCAGTTTCGGCAGGGGGCAGGCTGAAGCTTTCTTT	CASSFGRGQAEAFF